Below are 30 T cell receptor beta chains sequenced from a single sample in a study of identical twins. MiXCR was run by TCRdb on the 5' RACE reads, yielding one entry per CDR3 protein. The sample has about 340,000 distinct CDR3 sequences, 12% seen once. The same data also contributed to another study, on yellow fever vaccine responses in identical twins.

Sample: CD8+ T cells sorted from blood. Receptor source: a woman under 30 in good health.

The CDR3 DNA is TGTGCCAGCAGCTTGGGTCTGGGGCGGTCTTCGAACACTGAAGCTTTCTTT. Translating gives CASSLGLGRSSNTEAFF. The chain has TRBV5-4 and TRBJ1-1, with a possible D match to TRBD1 (5 bases). Germline V gene lookup returns CDR1 SGHNT and CDR2 YYREEE (reference sequence). This CDR3 comprises 17 residues. Trimming took 0 bases from V and 1 from J, leaving 16 bases between them.

The chain recombines TRBV9 with TRBJ2-1; maybe TRBD2 (6 bases). V was cut by 4 bases and J by 5 bases, with 19 bases left in between. The CDR3 spans 16 residues. Germline V gene data show CDR1 as SGDLS and CDR2 as YYNGEE. CDR3 DNA sequence: TGTGCCAGCAGCCCCTACGTGGGGGGATTTGACAATGAGCAGTTCTTC. Protein sequence: CASSPYVGGFDNEQFF.

This clonotype was seen many times. The chain employs TRBV3-1 and TRBJ2-2; TRBD1 aligns across 7 bases. The CDR3 covers 15 residues. V shed 3 bases and J 4 bases; nucleotides not matched to a gene: 5. CDR1 is LGHDT, CDR2 YNNKEL, per germline (reference sequence). The CDR3 loop reads CASSQEGQATGELFF. The CDR3 DNA reads TGTGCCAGCAGCCAGGAAGGACAGGCCACCGGGGAGCTGTTTTTT.

The chain carries TRBV5-1 and TRBJ1-4; D is ambiguous. CDR1 and CDR2 from the germline V gene are SGHRS and YFSETQ. This CDR3 is 15 amino acids long. V lost 5 bases to trimming and J lost 5 bases, with 16 bases between them. CDR3 sequence reads: CASRPRTAGNEKLFF. The CDR3 DNA is TGCGCCAGCAGACCCCGGACGGCAGGAAATGAAAAACTGTTTTTT.

This clonotype was detected only a few times. This chain uses TRBV12-3 or TRBV12-4 with TRBJ2-7; 7 bases agree with TRBD2. With 5 bases clipped from V and 3 bases from J, the junction kept 7 bases outside the gene matches. The CDR3 loop spans 14 amino acids. In nucleotides, the CDR3 is TGTGCCAGCAGTCCCGTGGGACTAAACTACGAGCAGTACTTC. Translation gives CASSPVGLNYEQYF.

This clonotype was counted many times. This chain joins TRBV7-6 and TRBJ2-3; D not resolved. CDR1 and CDR2 (germline): SGHVS, FNYEAQ. V was clipped by 5 bases and J by 1 base, with 13 bases between them. CDR3 length equals 15 residues. The CDR3 here is CASSTPMDGTDTQYF. The CDR3 coding sequence is TGTGCCAGCAGCACTCCAATGGACGGCACAGATACGCAGTATTTT.

This CDR3 reads CASSQVTGGRTEAFF. In DNA form, the CDR3 reads TGCGCCAGCAGCCAGGTCACAGGGGGACGGACTGAAGCTTTCTTT. This rearrangement joins TRBV4-1 to TRBJ1-1; 8 positions match TRBD1. Germline trimming cut 3 bases from V and 5 bases from J; bases unmatched to any gene: 8. Germline V CDR1 and CDR2: MGHRA, YSYEKL. This CDR3 has 15 residues.

The rearrangement joins TRBV9 to TRBJ2-2, with 9 bases aligning to TRBD2. V was pared by 0 bases and J by 7 bases, with 10 bases of the junction left unmatched. The CDR3 covers 17 residues. CDR1 is SGDLS, CDR2 YYNGEE, per germline. The CDR3, as DNA: TGTGCCAGCAGCGTAGCTGAGTCTAGCGGGAAGGTCGGGGAGCTGTTTTTT. The encoded protein is CASSVAESSGKVGELFF.

This clonotype was counted a few times. J is TRBJ2-2 and V is TRBV11-2; no definite D call. Trimming removed 2 bases from V and 1 base from J, with 8 bases in between. The CDR3 runs to 15 residues. The germline V gene encodes CDR1 SGHAT and CDR2 FQNNGV. CDR3 nucleotide sequence: TGTGCCAGCAGCTTAAAGGGTTTGAACACCGGGGAGCTGTTTTTT. Protein sequence: CASSLKGLNTGELFF.

This clonotype was recorded a few times. The chain couples TRBV3-1 to TRBJ2-5; 7 bases fit TRBD2. The ends lost 4 bases at V and 7 bases at J; junction bases unmatched: 6. Germline assignment: CDR1 LGHDT and CDR2 YNNKEL (reference sequence). This CDR3 comprises 13 residues. The CDR3 loop is CASSPGLIGTQYF. For the CDR3, the DNA is TGTGCCAGCAGCCCGGGACTAATAGGGACCCAGTACTTC.

The chain uses TRBV28 and TRBJ2-7, with D possibly TRBD1 on 7 matching bases. Trimming left V 2 bases short and J 2 bases short, with 19 bases between. Germline lookup yields CDR1 MDHEN and CDR2 SYDVKM. The CDR3 loop spans 17 amino acids. The CDR3, as DNA: TGTGCCAGCAGTTTAGGTTGGAGGGGACAGAGAGCCTACGAGCAGTACTTC. This codes for CASSLGWRGQRAYEQYF.

The V and J genes are TRBV29-1 and TRBJ2-2; 7 bases match TRBD2. Trimming removed 7 bases from V and 5 bases from J; junction bases left unmatched: 1. In germline, CDR1 is SQVTM, CDR2 ANQGSEA. This CDR3 contains 11 residues. CDR3 nucleotide sequence: TGCAGCGGACTAGCAACCGGGGAGCTGTTTTTT. Translating gives CSGLATGELFF.

The chain recombines TRBV12-3 or TRBV12-4 with TRBJ2-7; 7 bases are a match to TRBD2. The CDR3 runs 15 residues. Trimming at V came to 5 bases and at J to 6 bases, leaving 13 bases not matched to a gene. The DNA for the CDR3 is TGTGCCAGCAGTCTCAGACTAGCCCCTGAACGCGAGCAGTACTTC. Protein product: CASSLRLAPEREQYF.

This clonotype has at least ten counts. The V call is TRBV12-3 or TRBV12-4, the J call TRBJ2-5, with D perhaps TRBD2 (6 bases). This CDR3 region has 14 residues. Trimming stripped 6 bases from V and 5 bases from J, with 16 bases between. CDR3 bases: TGTGCCAGCAGGGCGGACTTAGGAGGGGAGACCCAGTACTTC. Its translation is CASRADLGGETQYF.

This clonotype was counted a few times. The chain couples TRBV29-1 to TRBJ2-5, with 7 nucleotides matching TRBD2. The CDR3 consists of 15 residues. Per the germline V gene, CDR1 is SQVTM and CDR2 is ANQGSEA. With V trimmed by 3 bases and J by 3 bases, 10 bases remained unmatched. CDR3 nucleotide sequence: TGCAGCGTTGATGGGGGGGTGATAATCAAAGAGACCCAGTACTTC. Amino acids: CSVDGGVIIKETQYF.

The chain joins TRBV20-1 to TRBJ2-7; TRBD2 matches at 10 bases. CDR1 and CDR2 from the germline V gene are DFQATT and SNEGSKA (reference sequence). The CDR3 covers 16 residues. The V segment lost 3 bases and the J segment 3 bases; nucleotides outside the gene matches: 11. The CDR3 region is CSASLQTSGRFYEQYF. CDR3 in DNA: TGCAGTGCTAGTCTCCAGACTAGCGGGCGTTTCTACGAGCAGTACTTC.

This clonotype was seen a few times. The V gene is TRBV20-1, the J gene TRBJ2-7; the D is unclear. Germline values: CDR1 DFQATT, CDR2 SNEGSKA (reference sequence). CDR3 length: 11 residues. The ends were cut back, 3 bases at V and 4 bases at J, with 7 bases in the middle. The CDR3: CSARSGYEQYV. Here the CDR3 DNA reads TGCAGTGCTAGGAGTGGGTACGAGCAGTACGTC.

J is TRBJ2-3 and V is TRBV7-9; D possibly corresponds to TRBD2 (5 bases). The V and J ends lost 6 bases and 6 bases respectively, with 13 bases between them. Germline lookup yields CDR1 SEHNR and CDR2 FQNEAQ (reference sequence). The CDR3 totals 13 residues. CDR3 DNA: TGTGCCAGCAGGGGAGAGGGCGCGGATACGCAGTATTTT. Translation gives CASRGEGADTQYF.

This clonotype has only a few counts. The chain employs TRBV7-3 and TRBJ2-5; a weak D match, TRBD1 (5 bases). The V end was cut by 5 bases, the J end by 5 bases, with 18 bases between. The CDR3 spans 15 residues. CDR1 and CDR2 (germline): SGHTA, FQGTGA. The CDR3 loop is CASSARPGQKETQYF. For the CDR3, the DNA is TGTGCCAGCAGCGCCCGCCCAGGGCAAAAGGAGACCCAGTACTTC.

Only a few counts were recorded for this clonotype. The chain is built from TRBV7-9 and TRBJ1-2; D is uncertain. Germline V CDR1 and CDR2: SEHNR, FQNEAQ (reference sequence). The CDR3 spans 13 residues. The V end was cut by 1 base, the J end by 8 bases, with 11 bases between. The CDR3 spells CASSLGRTWGYTF. DNA of the CDR3: TGTGCCAGCAGCTTAGGCCGGACTTGGGGCTACACCTTC.

This clonotype was found a few times. The V gene is TRBV10-3, the J gene TRBJ1-5; 7 bases are a match to TRBD1. This CDR3 has 20 residues. After removal of 2 bases from V and 5 bases from J, the junction contained 21 bases not matched to a gene. The germline V gene has CDR1 ENHRY and CDR2 SYGVKD. CDR3 amino acids: CAISEADRVAMSSYDQPQHF. The DNA of the CDR3 is TGTGCCATCAGTGAGGCCGACAGGGTGGCTATGTCGTCGTATGATCAGCCCCAGCATTTT.

The sample holds a few counts of this clonotype. This rearrangement joins TRBV20-1 to TRBJ2-1; TRBD2 matches at 11 bases. Germline V gene sequence: CDR1 DFQATT, CDR2 SNEGSKA (reference sequence). The ends lost 4 bases at V and 8 bases at J; junction bases unmatched: 1. The CDR3 has 12 amino acids. CDR3 DNA: TGCAGTGCTATAGCGGGGGGGTATGAGCAGTTCTTC. Its translation is CSAIAGGYEQFF.

This clonotype appeared many times. The chain has TRBV4-2 and TRBJ2-7; 9 bases are a match to TRBD2. The CDR3 totals 15 residues. J gave up 4 bases and V 0 bases, and 4 bases lay outside the gene matches. Germline CDR1 LGHNA, CDR2 YNFKEQ. The CDR3 reads CASSQDLAGAYEQYF. The CDR3 nucleotides are TGTGCCAGCAGCCAAGATTTAGCGGGGGCTTACGAGCAGTACTTC.

The chain combines TRBV9 with TRBJ1-1; D call uncertain. V was pared by 0 bases and J by 4 bases, with 7 bases between. The germline V gene encodes CDR1 SGDLS and CDR2 YYNGEE. This CDR3 has 13 amino acids. The CDR3 is CASSVGSFTEAFF. As DNA, the CDR3 is TGTGCCAGCAGCGTAGGGAGTTTCACTGAAGCTTTCTTT.

This clonotype was seen ten or more times. The rearrangement links TRBV10-3 to TRBJ2-2, with D perhaps matching TRBD2 (5 bases). Trimming took 2 bases from V and 7 from J, leaving 11 bases between them. Germline V gives CDR1 ENHRY, CDR2 SYGVKD. The CDR3 consists of 14 residues. This CDR3 reads CAISEARGGGELFF. CDR3 bases: TGTGCCATCAGTGAGGCGCGAGGAGGCGGGGAGCTGTTTTTT.

Only a few counts were recorded for this clonotype. V gene TRBV9 combines with J gene TRBJ2-3; possible D gene TRBD1, 6 bases. This CDR3 is built from 15 residues. Germline V gene lookup returns CDR1 SGDLS and CDR2 YYNGEE. The ends were cut back, 0 bases at V and 2 bases at J, with 10 bases in the middle. CDR3 nucleotide sequence: TGTGCCAGCAGCGTAGGGGGGCGAAACACAGATACGCAGTATTTT. It yields the protein CASSVGGRNTDTQYF. Full variable domain (outside the CDR3, taken from reference TRBV9 and TRBJ2-3): DSGVTQTPKHLITATGQRVTLRCSPRSGDLSVYWYQQSLDQGLQFLIQYYNGEERAKGNILERFSAQQFPDLHSELNLSSLELGDSALYFCASSVGGRNTDTQYFGPGTRLTVL.

Only a few counts were recorded for this clonotype. The rearrangement joins TRBV4-2 to TRBJ2-7; 10 bases are shared with TRBD1. The CDR3 has 17 amino acids. After removal of 2 bases from V and 2 bases from J, the junction contained 9 bases not matched to a gene. The germline gives CDR1 LGHNA, CDR2 YNFKEQ. CDR3 amino acids: CASSQNPTGGYPYEQYF. The DNA for the CDR3 is TGTGCCAGCAGCCAAAACCCGACAGGGGGCTACCCCTACGAGCAGTACTTC.

The V and J genes are TRBV3-1 and TRBJ2-1; D may match TRBD1 or TRBD2 (5 bases each). The V and J ends lost 1 base and 7 bases respectively, with 14 bases between them. This CDR3 has 15 amino acids. The germline CDR1 and CDR2 sequences are LGHDT and YNNKEL (reference sequence). Written as DNA, the CDR3 is TGTGCCAGCAGCCAAGGAGGGGCGCGGGCGAATGAGCAGTTCTTC. This translates into CASSQGGARANEQFF.

This chain connects TRBV27 to TRBJ2-3; D is perhaps TRBD2 (7 bases). Germline lookup yields CDR1 MNHEY and CDR2 SMNVEV (reference sequence). Trimming cost V 5 bases and J 6 bases, with 18 bases left between them. This CDR3 has 15 residues. CDR3 DNA sequence: TGTGCCAGCAGTCTTCTAGGGGGGGCCAAGGATACGCAGTATTTT. This translates into CASSLLGGAKDTQYF.

The V and J genes are TRBV11-3 and TRBJ1-1; the match to TRBD1 covers 7 bases. Germline loops: CDR1 SGHNT, CDR2 YENEEA. Trimming at V came to 6 bases and at J to 1 base, leaving 8 bases not matched to a gene. The CDR3 extends over 15 amino acids. Here the CDR3 DNA reads TGTGCCAGCAGTAATCTGACAGGGCGGAACACTGAAGCTTTCTTT. The encoded protein is CASSNLTGRNTEAFF. The full variable domain, with the rest looked up from reference TRBV11-3 and TRBJ1-1, is EAGVVQSPRYKIIEKKQPVAFWCNPISGHNTLYWYLQNLGQGPELLIRYENEEAVDDSQLPKDRFSAERLKGVDSTLKIQPAELGDSAVYLCASSNLTGRNTEAFFGQGTRLTVV.